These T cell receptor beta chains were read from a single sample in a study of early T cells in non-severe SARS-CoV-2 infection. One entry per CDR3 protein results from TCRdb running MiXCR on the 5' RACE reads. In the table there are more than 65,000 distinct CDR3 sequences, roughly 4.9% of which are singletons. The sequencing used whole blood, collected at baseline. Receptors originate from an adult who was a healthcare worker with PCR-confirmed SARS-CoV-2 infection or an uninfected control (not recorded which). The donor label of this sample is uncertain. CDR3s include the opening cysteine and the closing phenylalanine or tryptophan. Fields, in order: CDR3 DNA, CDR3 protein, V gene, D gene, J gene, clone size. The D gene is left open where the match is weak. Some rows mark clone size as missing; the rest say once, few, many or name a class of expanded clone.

CDR3nt: TGTGCCAGCAGCTTGGGGACAGGGTACAATCAGCCCCAGCATTTT
CDR3aa: CASSLGTGYNQPQHF
v_gene: TRBV5-6
d_gene: TRBD1
j_gene: TRBJ1-5
abundance: many

CDR3nt: TGTGCCATCGCTATCCCTGGGGTTGAGACCCAGTACTTC
CDR3aa: CAIAIPGVETQYF
v_gene: TRBV10-3
d_gene: .
j_gene: TRBJ2-5
abundance: few

CDR3nt: TGCGCCAGCAGCCAAGATAGGGCCAGGACGGTTGAAAAACTGTTTTTT
CDR3aa: CASSQDRARTVEKLFF
v_gene: TRBV4-3
d_gene: .
j_gene: TRBJ1-4
abundance: many

CDR3nt: TGTGCCAGCAGCCCCACAGGTCACCCCCCTGGGGCCAACGTCCTGACTTTC
CDR3aa: CASSPTGHPPGANVLTF
v_gene: TRBV7-9
d_gene: .
j_gene: TRBJ2-6
abundance: many

CDR3nt: TGTGCCAGCAGCTTAGGACAGGATCAGCCCCAGCATTTT
CDR3aa: CASSLGQDQPQHF
v_gene: TRBV7-9
d_gene: .
j_gene: TRBJ1-5
abundance: many

CDR3nt: TGTGCCAGCAGTCCAGGACAGAGTCAGCATTTT
CDR3aa: CASSPGQSQHF
v_gene: TRBV28
d_gene: .
j_gene: TRBJ1-5
abundance: many

CDR3nt: TGCAGCGTTGAAGATCCACAGCGGTACAATGAGCAGTTCTTC
CDR3aa: CSVEDPQRYNEQFF
v_gene: TRBV29-1
d_gene: .
j_gene: TRBJ2-1
abundance: .

CDR3nt: TGTGCCAGCAGTCAAGGTGGGGATCAGCCCCAGCATTTT
CDR3aa: CASSQGGDQPQHF
v_gene: TRBV2
d_gene: .
j_gene: TRBJ1-5
abundance: few

CDR3nt: TGTGCCAGCAGCGGGGGGCGCGGAGGTTACAATGAGCAGTTCTTC
CDR3aa: CASSGGRGGYNEQFF
v_gene: TRBV11-2
d_gene: .
j_gene: TRBJ2-1
abundance: few

CDR3nt: TGTGCCAGCAGCTTTACAGTGTTCTACGAGCAGTACTTC
CDR3aa: CASSFTVFYEQYF
v_gene: TRBV7-9
d_gene: .
j_gene: TRBJ2-7
abundance: many

CDR3nt: TGTGCCAGCAGTTACGGGAGGACTCTTAACTATGGCTACACCTTC
CDR3aa: CASSYGRTLNYGYTF
v_gene: TRBV6-5
d_gene: .
j_gene: TRBJ1-2
abundance: few

CDR3nt: TGTGCCAGCAGCTTAATTCGCGTACAGGGTCGGGCTGAAGCTTTCTTT
CDR3aa: CASSLIRVQGRAEAFF
v_gene: TRBV7-6
d_gene: .
j_gene: TRBJ1-1
abundance: many

CDR3nt: TGTGCCAGCAGTTTGTCTAGGCGGGGGGCCACCTTCGGAACAGATACGCAGTATTTT
CDR3aa: CASSLSRRGATFGTDTQYF
v_gene: TRBV6-1
d_gene: TRBD2
j_gene: TRBJ2-3
abundance: .

CDR3nt: TGTGCCAGCAGCTTAGAACAGGCTGGCTACACCTTC
CDR3aa: CASSLEQAGYTF
v_gene: TRBV7-9
d_gene: .
j_gene: TRBJ1-2
abundance: few

CDR3nt: TGTGCCAGCACCCCGGACGGGATAGGCGGCTACACCTTC
CDR3aa: CASTPDGIGGYTF
v_gene: TRBV12-3/TRBV12-4
d_gene: .
j_gene: TRBJ1-2
abundance: .

CDR3nt: TGTGCCAGCAACACCCGGATCGGAAACACTGAAGCTTTCTTT
CDR3aa: CASNTRIGNTEAFF
v_gene: TRBV12-3/TRBV12-4
d_gene: .
j_gene: TRBJ1-1
abundance: many

CDR3nt: TGTGCCAGTAGTTTGCTCGCCGGGGCCAACGTCCTGACTTTC
CDR3aa: CASSLLAGANVLTF
v_gene: TRBV19
d_gene: .
j_gene: TRBJ2-6
abundance: many

CDR3nt: TGCAGCGCAGGACAGGGCAGCAATCAGCCCCAGCATTTT
CDR3aa: CSAGQGSNQPQHF
v_gene: TRBV29-1
d_gene: TRBD1
j_gene: TRBJ1-5
abundance: few

CDR3nt: TGTGCCAGCAGTCACGACAGGGATGGAGGCTACACCTTC
CDR3aa: CASSHDRDGGYTF
v_gene: TRBV7-8
d_gene: TRBD1
j_gene: TRBJ1-2
abundance: many

CDR3nt: TGTGCCAGCAGTTTATCGGGAACGTTGATCGTTGGCTACACCTTC
CDR3aa: CASSLSGTLIVGYTF
v_gene: TRBV27
d_gene: .
j_gene: TRBJ1-2
abundance: many

CDR3nt: TGTGCCAGCAGCGCGTCGGAGGGGCGCGTTGGCTACACCTTC
CDR3aa: CASSASEGRVGYTF
v_gene: TRBV11-2
d_gene: .
j_gene: TRBJ1-2
abundance: many

CDR3nt: TGTGCCAGCAGCCAACGGGGCCAACCCACAGATACGCAGTATTTT
CDR3aa: CASSQRGQPTDTQYF
v_gene: TRBV3-1
d_gene: .
j_gene: TRBJ2-3
abundance: many

CDR3nt: TGCGCCAGCAGCCAAGCCTTAGCGGGGGCCCACAATGAGCAGTTCTTC
CDR3aa: CASSQALAGAHNEQFF
v_gene: TRBV4-3
d_gene: TRBD2
j_gene: TRBJ2-1
abundance: many

CDR3nt: TGTGCCACCAGTGACGGGAACACCGGGGAGCTGTTTTTT
CDR3aa: CATSDGNTGELFF
v_gene: TRBV24-1
d_gene: .
j_gene: TRBJ2-2
abundance: .

CDR3nt: TGTGCCAGCAGCGAGCCCGGGACTGGCCGGGATACGCAGTATTTT
CDR3aa: CASSEPGTGRDTQYF
v_gene: TRBV7-3
d_gene: .
j_gene: TRBJ2-3
abundance: many

CDR3nt: TGTGCCAGCAGCGAAAGTACCGGGACAGTCTACGAGCAGTACTTC
CDR3aa: CASSESTGTVYEQYF
v_gene: TRBV7-2
d_gene: TRBD1
j_gene: TRBJ2-7
abundance: many

CDR3nt: TGTGCCAGCAGTTTAGGCTCTCTAGGGGGGGACAGGCTTTACTTC
CDR3aa: CASSLGSLGGDRLYF
v_gene: TRBV28
d_gene: .
j_gene: TRBJ2-7
abundance: .

CDR3nt: TGCGCCAGCAGCCCCCAGGACTCAAGCTCCTACGAGCAGTACTTC
CDR3aa: CASSPQDSSSYEQYF
v_gene: TRBV4-3
d_gene: .
j_gene: TRBJ2-7
abundance: .

CDR3nt: TGTGCCAGCAGCCTCACTAGCGGGGGGGCTTACGGCGAGCAGTACTTC
CDR3aa: CASSLTSGGAYGEQYF
v_gene: TRBV14
d_gene: TRBD2
j_gene: TRBJ2-7
abundance: .

CDR3nt: TGCGCCAGCAGCCAACTGGACGGGTCCTACGAGCAGTACTTC
CDR3aa: CASSQLDGSYEQYF
v_gene: TRBV4-1
d_gene: .
j_gene: TRBJ2-7
abundance: .

CDR3nt: TGTGCCAGCAGCTTAAGGCCTAGCGGGGGGGCCTCTGGTTCCTACAATGAGCAGTTCTTC
CDR3aa: CASSLRPSGGASGSYNEQFF
v_gene: TRBV7-6
d_gene: TRBD2
j_gene: TRBJ2-1
abundance: .

CDR3nt: TGCAGCGTTGAAACAGGACAAGAGACCCAGTACTTC
CDR3aa: CSVETGQETQYF
v_gene: TRBV29-1
d_gene: .
j_gene: TRBJ2-5
abundance: many

CDR3nt: TGTGCCACCCGGACCGCCGGATGGCCCCAGCATTTT
CDR3aa: CATRTAGWPQHF
v_gene: TRBV19
d_gene: .
j_gene: TRBJ1-5
abundance: many

CDR3nt: TGTGCCTGGAGTACCGATAAGGGGAGCACTGAAGCTTTCTTT
CDR3aa: CAWSTDKGSTEAFF
v_gene: TRBV30
d_gene: .
j_gene: TRBJ1-1
abundance: .

CDR3nt: TGCAGTGCTAGTGATGGGCAGCCCCAGCATTTT
CDR3aa: CSASDGQPQHF
v_gene: TRBV20-1
d_gene: .
j_gene: TRBJ1-5
abundance: few

CDR3nt: TGCAGTGCTAGAGAACCTTCTGGGGGACTAGTTCCAGATACGCAGTATTTT
CDR3aa: CSAREPSGGLVPDTQYF
v_gene: TRBV20-1
d_gene: TRBD2
j_gene: TRBJ2-3
abundance: many

CDR3nt: TGTGCCAGTAGAAGGACAGGCCACGCTTTCTTT
CDR3aa: CASRRTGHAFF
v_gene: TRBV19
d_gene: TRBD1
j_gene: TRBJ1-1
abundance: few

CDR3nt: TGCGCCAGCAGCTTAAACGGCGCATACAATCAGCCCCAGCATTTT
CDR3aa: CASSLNGAYNQPQHF
v_gene: TRBV5-1
d_gene: .
j_gene: TRBJ1-5
abundance: many

CDR3nt: TGTGCCAGCAGTTTAAGCGGCGGGGATAGGAATACGCAGTATTTT
CDR3aa: CASSLSGGDRNTQYF
v_gene: TRBV12-3/TRBV12-4
d_gene: .
j_gene: TRBJ2-3
abundance: few

CDR3nt: TGCAGTGCTAGGGCTAGCGGGGGGGTAATCACCTACGAGCAGTACTTC
CDR3aa: CSARASGGVITYEQYF
v_gene: TRBV20-1
d_gene: TRBD2
j_gene: TRBJ2-7
abundance: few

CDR3nt: TGCAGTGCTAGTGGAGGGGTCCGCAATGAAAAACTGTTTTTT
CDR3aa: CSASGGVRNEKLFF
v_gene: TRBV20-1
d_gene: .
j_gene: TRBJ1-4
abundance: few